Listed below are T cell receptor beta chains from one sample, sequenced in a study of control samples from healthy donors and cancer patients. Repertoires were generated with immunoSEQ multiplex PCR, while TCRdb's copy carries only in-frame clones and drops some. The repertoire consists of 130,000 or so clones, with approximately 88% occurring once and the leading ten covering 30% to 40%. Sequenced material: blood. These TCRs come from a man aged 50 to 60 in good health. Each CDR3 is given with its conserved first and last residue. The order of the fields is V gene, D gene, clone size, J gene, CDR3 protein, CDR3 DNA. D genes are given only for firm matches. Expanded clones are given a class, and other clones once, few, many or no size at all.

v_call: TRBV2
d_call: TRBD1
clone_size: -
j_call: TRBJ1-5
cdr3_aa: CASRDPRGRGNQPQHF
cdr3_nt: TGTGCCAGCAGGGACCCCAGGGGGAGAGGCAATCAGCCCCAGCATTTT

v_call: TRBV7-2
d_call: -
clone_size: -
j_call: TRBJ1-6
cdr3_aa: CASCPYRNSPLHF
cdr3_nt: TGTGCCAGCTGTCCCTACCGTAATTCACCCCTCCACTTT

v_call: TRBV9
d_call: -
clone_size: -
j_call: TRBJ2-7
cdr3_aa: CASSPVKGEQYF
cdr3_nt: TGTGCCAGCAGCCCAGTGAAGGGAGAGCAGTACTTC

v_call: TRBV4-2
d_call: TRBD1
clone_size: -
j_call: TRBJ1-2
cdr3_aa: CASSQLTGDYGYTF
cdr3_nt: TGTGCCAGCAGCCAGCTTACAGGGGACTATGGCTACACCTTC

v_call: TRBV18
d_call: -
clone_size: -
j_call: TRBJ1-1
cdr3_aa: CASSKGRVNTEAFF
cdr3_nt: TGTGCCAGCTCAAAGGGACGGGTGAACACTGAAGCTTTCTTT

v_call: TRBV7-8
d_call: -
clone_size: -
j_call: TRBJ1-5
cdr3_aa: CASSLEGGRGNQPQHF
cdr3_nt: TGTGCCAGCAGCTTAGAGGGGGGCAGGGGCAATCAGCCCCAGCATTTT

v_call: TRBV5-1
d_call: -
clone_size: -
j_call: TRBJ2-5
cdr3_aa: CASSLEPGQETQYF
cdr3_nt: TGCGCCAGCAGCTTGGAGCCTGGGCAAGAGACCCAGTACTTC

v_call: TRBV11-3
d_call: -
clone_size: -
j_call: TRBJ2-2
cdr3_aa: CASSLEVGYTGELFF
cdr3_nt: TGTGCCAGCAGCTTAGAGGTCGGATACACCGGGGAGCTGTTTTTT

v_call: TRBV6-5
d_call: TRBD1
clone_size: once
j_call: TRBJ2-1
cdr3_aa: CASIGTGGDEQFF
cdr3_nt: TGTGCCAGTATCGGGACAGGGGGCGATGAGCAGTTCTTC

v_call: TRBV5-4
d_call: -
clone_size: -
j_call: TRBJ1-1
cdr3_aa: CASSLQNTEAFF
cdr3_nt: TGTGCCAGCAGCCTACAGAACACTGAAGCTTTCTTT

v_call: TRBV6-6
d_call: TRBD1
clone_size: -
j_call: TRBJ2-2
cdr3_aa: CASSSGDRGRSGELFF
cdr3_nt: TGTGCCAGCAGTTCCGGGGACAGGGGGCGCTCCGGGGAGCTGTTTTTT

v_call: TRBV11-2
d_call: -
clone_size: -
j_call: TRBJ2-7
cdr3_aa: CASSLAWTATPKEYF
cdr3_nt: TGTGCCAGCAGCTTAGCGTGGACAGCGACCCCCAAGGAGTACTTC

v_call: TRBV6-6
d_call: -
clone_size: -
j_call: TRBJ1-1
cdr3_aa: CASSYGRGTEAFF
cdr3_nt: TGTGCCAGCAGTTATGGCAGGGGCACTGAAGCTTTCTTT

v_call: TRBV2
d_call: -
clone_size: -
j_call: TRBJ1-5
cdr3_aa: CASTPNSNQPQHF
cdr3_nt: TGTGCCAGCACCCCCAATAGCAATCAGCCCCAGCATTTT

v_call: TRBV7-2
d_call: TRBD2
clone_size: -
j_call: TRBJ2-1
cdr3_aa: CASRSGLASNEQFF
cdr3_nt: TGTGCCAGCAGATCCGGACTAGCGAGCAATGAGCAGTTCTTC

v_call: TRBV19
d_call: -
clone_size: -
j_call: TRBJ2-7
cdr3_aa: CASSIDLGEQYF
cdr3_nt: TGTGCCAGTAGTATAGATCTCGGCGAGCAGTACTTC

v_call: TRBV3-1/TRBV3-2
d_call: -
clone_size: -
j_call: TRBJ2-3
cdr3_aa: CASSQARGFSTDTQYF
cdr3_nt: TGTGCCAGCAGCCAGGCCAGGGGATTTAGCACAGATACGCAGTATTTT

v_call: TRBV6-5
d_call: TRBD1
clone_size: -
j_call: TRBJ1-1
cdr3_aa: CASSSPGQGPFTEAFF
cdr3_nt: TGTGCCAGCAGTTCGCCGGGACAGGGGCCCTTCACTGAAGCTTTCTTT

v_call: TRBV5-1
d_call: -
clone_size: -
j_call: TRBJ2-7
cdr3_aa: CASSLNAGSSYEQYF
cdr3_nt: TGCGCCAGCAGCTTGAATGCCGGGAGCTCCTACGAGCAGTACTTC

v_call: TRBV7-2
d_call: TRBD1
clone_size: -
j_call: TRBJ1-6
cdr3_aa: CASSLGGQGSPLHF
cdr3_nt: TGTGCCAGCAGCTTAGGGGGACAGGGTTCACCCCTCCACTTT

v_call: TRBV5-1
d_call: TRBD2
clone_size: -
j_call: TRBJ2-3
cdr3_aa: CASSLGSGGSDTQYF
cdr3_nt: TGCGCCAGCAGCTTGGGAAGCGGGGGGTCAGATACGCAGTATTTT

v_call: TRBV5-6
d_call: -
clone_size: -
j_call: TRBJ1-2
cdr3_aa: CASRTRRGGYTF
cdr3_nt: TGTGCCAGCAGGACTCGCAGAGGAGGCTACACCTTC

v_call: TRBV5-1
d_call: TRBD1
clone_size: once
j_call: TRBJ1-2
cdr3_aa: CASSPDRTYGYTF
cdr3_nt: TGCGCCAGCAGCCCGGACAGGACATATGGCTACACCTTC

v_call: TRBV9
d_call: -
clone_size: -
j_call: TRBJ2-7
cdr3_aa: CASSADSGGHGQYF
cdr3_nt: TGTGCCAGCAGCGCTGATAGTGGGGGTCACGGGCAGTACTTC

v_call: TRBV6-5
d_call: TRBD1
clone_size: -
j_call: TRBJ1-5
cdr3_aa: CASRAGTEHQPQHF
cdr3_nt: TGTGCCAGCAGGGCCGGGACAGAGCATCAGCCCCAGCATTTT

v_call: TRBV6-2/TRBV6-3
d_call: -
clone_size: -
j_call: TRBJ2-1
cdr3_aa: CASSYQAEQSSYNEQFF
cdr3_nt: TGTGCCAGCAGTTACCAGGCCGAACAAAGCTCCTACAATGAGCAGTTCTTC

v_call: TRBV14
d_call: TRBD1
clone_size: -
j_call: TRBJ2-1
cdr3_aa: CASSQEGQNNEQFF
cdr3_nt: TGTGCCAGCAGCCAAGAGGGACAGAACAATGAGCAGTTCTTC

v_call: TRBV9
d_call: -
clone_size: -
j_call: TRBJ2-2
cdr3_aa: CASSVYPLGTGELFF
cdr3_nt: TGTGCCAGCAGCGTTTATCCCTTGGGAACCGGGGAGCTGTTTTTT

v_call: TRBV2
d_call: TRBD2
clone_size: -
j_call: TRBJ2-3
cdr3_aa: CAGDEGLAGGPGTDTQYF
cdr3_nt: TGTGCCGGGGACGAGGGGCTAGCGGGGGGGCCGGGCACAGATACGCAGTATTTT

v_call: TRBV27
d_call: TRBD2
clone_size: -
j_call: TRBJ2-1
cdr3_aa: CASSRVLAGGPVNEQFF
cdr3_nt: TGTGCCAGCAGTCGCGTTCTAGCGGGGGGGCCCGTCAATGAGCAGTTCTTC

v_call: TRBV18
d_call: TRBD1
clone_size: few
j_call: TRBJ1-3
cdr3_aa: CASSLGQDSGNTIYF
cdr3_nt: TGTGCCAGCTCACTAGGACAGGACTCTGGAAACACCATATATTTT

v_call: TRBV5-1
d_call: -
clone_size: -
j_call: TRBJ1-1
cdr3_aa: CASSLPGTNTEAFF
cdr3_nt: TGCGCCAGCAGCTTGCCAGGGACGAACACTGAAGCTTTCTTT

v_call: TRBV27
d_call: TRBD2
clone_size: -
j_call: TRBJ2-5
cdr3_aa: CASRDPSGREETQYF
cdr3_nt: TGTGCCAGCAGAGACCCTAGCGGGAGAGAAGAGACCCAGTACTTC

v_call: TRBV14
d_call: -
clone_size: -
j_call: TRBJ1-2
cdr3_aa: CASSQDTGWGYGYTF
cdr3_nt: TGTGCCAGCAGCCAAGATACGGGGTGGGGGTATGGCTACACCTTC

v_call: TRBV28
d_call: -
clone_size: -
j_call: TRBJ2-7
cdr3_aa: CASSFSPGWSYEQYF
cdr3_nt: TGTGCCAGCAGTTTCTCCCCGGGTTGGAGCTACGAACAGTACTTC

v_call: TRBV15
d_call: TRBD1
clone_size: once
j_call: TRBJ1-2
cdr3_aa: CATSRDRDRGHHGYTF
cdr3_nt: TGTGCCACCAGCAGAGACCGGGACAGGGGGCATCATGGCTACACCTTC

v_call: TRBV2
d_call: TRBD1
clone_size: -
j_call: TRBJ2-7
cdr3_aa: CASSASGQGIGEQYF
cdr3_nt: TGTGCCAGCAGCGCCTCGGGACAGGGAATCGGCGAGCAGTACTTC

v_call: TRBV5-6
d_call: -
clone_size: -
j_call: TRBJ2-2
cdr3_aa: CASSLLPGELFF
cdr3_nt: TGTGCCAGCAGCTTGCTACCCGGGGAGCTGTTTTTT

v_call: TRBV27
d_call: -
clone_size: once
j_call: TRBJ1-6
cdr3_aa: CASSLSRGNSPLHF
cdr3_nt: TGTGCCAGCAGTTTAAGTAGGGGGAATTCACCCCTCCACTTT

v_call: TRBV28
d_call: TRBD1
clone_size: -
j_call: TRBJ1-1
cdr3_aa: CAIGGRQGAEAFF
cdr3_nt: TGTGCCATCGGGGGGCGACAGGGCGCCGAAGCTTTCTTT

v_call: TRBV29-1
d_call: TRBD1
clone_size: once
j_call: TRBJ1-2
cdr3_aa: CSVQDREGYGYTF
cdr3_nt: TGCAGCGTGCAAGACAGGGAGGGTTATGGCTACACCTTC

v_call: TRBV6-5
d_call: TRBD2
clone_size: -
j_call: TRBJ2-5
cdr3_aa: CASSYVRGRGTETQYF
cdr3_nt: TGTGCCAGCAGTTACGTTCGGGGGAGGGGAACAGAGACCCAGTACTTC

v_call: TRBV12-5
d_call: -
clone_size: -
j_call: TRBJ1-6
cdr3_aa: CASGLHPGDNSPLHF
cdr3_nt: TGTGCTAGTGGATTACACCCGGGAGATAATTCACCCCTCCACTTT

v_call: TRBV7-8
d_call: TRBD1
clone_size: -
j_call: TRBJ2-7
cdr3_aa: CASSPLRTGPAYEQYF
cdr3_nt: TGTGCCAGCAGCCCGCTACGGACAGGGCCAGCCTACGAGCAGTACTTC

v_call: TRBV6-6
d_call: TRBD2
clone_size: -
j_call: TRBJ2-3
cdr3_aa: CASTILAGSTDTQYF
cdr3_nt: TGTGCCAGCACCATACTAGCGGGGAGCACAGATACGCAGTATTTT

v_call: TRBV5-6
d_call: TRBD2
clone_size: -
j_call: TRBJ2-5
cdr3_aa: CASSPTSGAPLGETQYF
cdr3_nt: TGTGCCAGCAGCCCTACTAGCGGGGCGCCCCTCGGGGAGACCCAGTACTTC

v_call: TRBV5-1
d_call: TRBD2
clone_size: -
j_call: TRBJ2-5
cdr3_aa: CASSGPSGGETQYF
cdr3_nt: TGCGCCAGCAGCGGGCCTAGCGGGGGTGAGACCCAGTACTTC

v_call: TRBV27
d_call: -
clone_size: few
j_call: TRBJ2-2
cdr3_aa: CASTPTAAPGELFF
cdr3_nt: TGTGCCAGCACCCCCACGGCGGCCCCCGGGGAGCTGTTTTTT

v_call: TRBV3-1/TRBV3-2
d_call: -
clone_size: -
j_call: TRBJ2-7
cdr3_aa: CASSQDYDEQYF
cdr3_nt: TGTGCCAGCAGCCAAGACTACGACGAGCAGTACTTC

v_call: TRBV12-3/TRBV12-4
d_call: -
clone_size: few
j_call: TRBJ1-2
cdr3_aa: CASLTVVTGYTF
cdr3_nt: TGTGCCAGCTTGACAGTGGTAACTGGCTACACCTTC

v_call: TRBV29-1
d_call: TRBD1
clone_size: -
j_call: TRBJ1-4
cdr3_aa: CSVMTPQGTGSRKLFF
cdr3_nt: TGCAGCGTAATGACCCCCCAGGGGACAGGGAGCCGAAAACTGTTTTTT

v_call: TRBV7-8
d_call: -
clone_size: -
j_call: TRBJ1-1
cdr3_aa: CASSRGANTEAFF
cdr3_nt: TGTGCCAGCAGCCGGGGCGCGAACACTGAAGCTTTCTTT

v_call: TRBV18
d_call: -
clone_size: -
j_call: TRBJ1-3
cdr3_aa: CASSPAGVSGNTIYF
cdr3_nt: TGTGCCAGCTCACCAGCGGGGGTCTCTGGAAACACCATATATTTT

v_call: TRBV6-5
d_call: -
clone_size: -
j_call: TRBJ2-2
cdr3_aa: CASGQGPSNTGELFF
cdr3_nt: TGTGCCAGCGGTCAGGGGCCGTCGAACACCGGGGAGCTGTTTTTT

v_call: TRBV7-6
d_call: TRBD1
clone_size: -
j_call: TRBJ1-1
cdr3_aa: CASSLAGGQVNTEAFF
cdr3_nt: TGTGCCAGCAGCTTAGCTGGGGGACAGGTGAACACTGAAGCTTTCTTT

v_call: TRBV13
d_call: -
clone_size: -
j_call: TRBJ2-7
cdr3_aa: CASSLQAGYEQYF
cdr3_nt: TGTGCCAGCAGCTTACAGGCCGGCTACGAGCAGTACTTC

v_call: TRBV11-3
d_call: TRBD2
clone_size: -
j_call: TRBJ2-3
cdr3_aa: CASGSSGRTDTQYF
cdr3_nt: TGTGCCAGCGGATCTAGCGGACGCACAGATACGCAGTATTTT

v_call: TRBV11-2
d_call: -
clone_size: -
j_call: TRBJ2-7
cdr3_aa: CASSLALEFDEQYF
cdr3_nt: TGTGCCAGCAGCTTAGCCCTGGAGTTTGACGAGCAGTACTTC

v_call: TRBV6-1
d_call: TRBD1
clone_size: -
j_call: TRBJ1-5
cdr3_aa: CASSEDGAGGDQPQHF
cdr3_nt: TGTGCCAGCAGTGAAGACGGGGCAGGGGGGGATCAGCCCCAGCATTTT